This T cell receptor beta chain was recorded in a study of Graves' ophthalmopathy and Graves' hyperthyroidism. Study observations and caveats: With 60% to 71% sensitivity and more than 72% specificity, the model predicted ophthalmopathy progression. Also, most clonotypes expanded in the thyroid above 0.001 frequency appeared in blood.

Amplifying from RNA transcripts, the study obtained TCR beta CDR3 regions. Second-round multiplex PCR came after first-round RT-PCR with HTBI primers. Each CDR3 protein gets one entry after TCRdb re-called the multiplex PCR reads with MiXCR. The sample includes roughly 380,000 distinct CDR3 sequences, 15% to 17% of them seen just once. Hyperthyroidism patients, all newly diagnosed, had under 2 months' duration and ages of 18 to 65. A volume of 10 ml of fresh peripheral blood supplied the PBMCs. Comments on this clonotype: The antigen remains undetermined.

Germline-derived CDR1 and CDR2 are SGHAT and FQNNGV. V dropped 0 bases and J dropped 3 bases, with 15 bases sitting between them. The CDR3 totals 16 residues. The rearrangement joins TRBV11-2 to TRBJ2-7; possibly TRBD1 for D (6 bases). Sequencing was done on a sample of peripheral blood. The receptor was derived from a woman younger than 30 with stable Graves' hyperthyroidism. In nucleotides, the CDR3 is TGTGCCAGCAGCTTAGATCGTGGAGTCAGGGGCTACGAGCAGTACTTC. Its translation is CASSLDRGVRGYEQYF.